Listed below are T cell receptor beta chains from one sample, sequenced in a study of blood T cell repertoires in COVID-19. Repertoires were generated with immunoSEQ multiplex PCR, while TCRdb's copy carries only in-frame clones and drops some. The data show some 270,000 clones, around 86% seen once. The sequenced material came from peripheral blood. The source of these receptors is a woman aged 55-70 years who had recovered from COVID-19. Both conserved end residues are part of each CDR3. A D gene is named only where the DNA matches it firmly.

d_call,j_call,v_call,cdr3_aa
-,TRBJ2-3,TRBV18,CASSPSGPVADTQYF
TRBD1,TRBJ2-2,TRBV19,CASRGQGGGGELFF
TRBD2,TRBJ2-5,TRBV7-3,CASSLGLAGGIETQYF
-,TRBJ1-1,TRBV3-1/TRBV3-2,CASSQGYGGPEGAFF
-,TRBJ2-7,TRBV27,CASSFRRQTSSYEQYF
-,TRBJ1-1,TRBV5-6,CASSMGRGTEAFF
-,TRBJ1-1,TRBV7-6,CASSLMMGGTGTEAFF
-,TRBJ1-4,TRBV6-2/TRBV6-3,CASSYSNLGRAKKLFF
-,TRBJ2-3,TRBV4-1,CASSQGPRAGRTDTQYF
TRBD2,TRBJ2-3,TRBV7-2,CASRTTSGGTDTQYF
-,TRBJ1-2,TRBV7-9,CASRLGLLSGYTF
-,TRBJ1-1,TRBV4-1,CASSQYYRMGTEAFF
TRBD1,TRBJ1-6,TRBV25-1,CASRGGTGNSPLHF
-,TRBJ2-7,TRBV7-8,CASSLGIRDYEQYF
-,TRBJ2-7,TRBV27,CASGGALSYEQYF
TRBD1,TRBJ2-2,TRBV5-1,CASSLDRGGNTGELFF
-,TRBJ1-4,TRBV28,CASKPPIGRPNEKLFF
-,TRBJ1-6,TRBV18,CASSVEIYNSPLHF
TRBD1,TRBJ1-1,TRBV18,CASSLRITGGFTEAFF
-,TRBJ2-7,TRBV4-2,CASSPLVNRGEQYF
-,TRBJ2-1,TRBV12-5,CASGLVTGVNNEQFF
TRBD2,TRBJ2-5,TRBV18,CASSPPSGIVWETQYF
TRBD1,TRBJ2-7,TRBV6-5,CASSYPGQGGEQYF
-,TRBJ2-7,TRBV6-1,CASSEEFTDAYEQYF
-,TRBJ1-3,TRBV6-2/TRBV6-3,CASSYSGGASGNTIYF
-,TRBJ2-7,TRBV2,CASIKGRLSYEQYF
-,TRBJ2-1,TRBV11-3,CASSLSEYNEQFF
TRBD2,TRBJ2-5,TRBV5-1,CASSPGGAGGLFQETQYF
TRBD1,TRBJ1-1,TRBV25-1,CASSEWEPRGHREAFF
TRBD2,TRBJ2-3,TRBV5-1,CASSLGVGLASTDTQYF
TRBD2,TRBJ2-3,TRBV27,CASSFPTSGGTDTQYF
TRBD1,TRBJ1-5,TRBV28,CASSFGQGGSNQPQHF